This TCR beta chain was found in a study of T cell responses to AZD1222 COVID-19 vaccine. Overall study context: Second-dose schedules of about 4 or about 12 weeks were combined. Findings and caveats of the study: Females outnumbered males among donors, who were mostly white British; clonal diversity was possibly underestimated. After two AZD1222 doses, spike-specific TCR breadth and depth rose versus day 0.

Concerning this clone: The antigen remains undetermined.

The assay was immunoSEQ multiplex PCR, and TCRdb's table has in-frame clones only and misses some. The table has about 130,000 clones, around 94% seen once. V lost 4 bases and J 5 bases, leaving 21 bases between the germline ends. Germline values: CDR1 SGHDT, CDR2 YYEEEE. The CDR3 covers 16 residues. This sample comprised peripheral blood, obtained on day 0 of AZD1222 vaccination. This chain connects TRBV5-6 to TRBJ1-1, with a weak D call TRBD1 (5 bases). This TCR was recovered from an adult in good health. CDR3 sequence: CASSKPFGRDWTEAFF. The CDR3 nucleotides are TGTGCCAGCAGCAAACCTTTTGGCAGGGATTGGACTGAAGCTTTCTTT.